These 29 T cell receptor beta chains were sequenced from one sample in a study of cytomegalovirus exposure and HLA in healthy donors. 13 Jbeta primers and 60 Vbeta primers were used for the PCR. Profiled with immunoSEQ multiplex PCR; TCRdb holds only in-frame clones, not every one. This sample yields 160,000 or so clones, of which around 77% are seen a single time; around 2.2% belongs to the top ten. The material sequenced was PBMCs. These receptor sequences come from a man aged 60 to 69 in good health and CMV-seronegative.

The chain has TRBV19 and TRBJ1-4; 7 nucleotides line up with TRBD1. After removal of 3 bases from V and 7 bases from J, the junction contained 8 bases not matched to a gene. The germline CDR1 and CDR2 sequences are LNHDA and SQIVND (reference sequence). The CDR3 runs to 15 residues. The CDR3 here is CASSIRRQGPEKLFF. CDR3 in DNA: TGTGCCAGTAGTATTCGTCGACAGGGCCCTGAAAAACTGTTTTTT.

The genes are TRBV6-1 and TRBJ1-4, with TRBD1 matching 7 bases. Per germline, CDR1 MNHNS and CDR2 SASEGT. V gave up 4 bases and J gave up 7 bases; unmatched junction bases: 12. The CDR3 has 16 residues. The CDR3 sequence is CASSVTGAGLVEKLFF. CDR3 nucleotide sequence: TGTGCCAGCAGTGTTACAGGGGCAGGCCTAGTTGAAAAACTGTTTTTT.

The rearrangement links TRBV30 to TRBJ2-7; TRBD1 is a possible D gene (6 bases). V lost 4 bases to trimming and J lost 5 bases, with 12 bases between them. Germline V gene lookup returns CDR1 GTSNPN and CDR2 SVGIG (reference sequence). This CDR3 spans 12 amino acids. The CDR3 DNA is TGTGCCTGGAACAGGGATCCGAACGAGCAGTACTTC. This codes for CAWNRDPNEQYF.

The rearrangement links TRBV6-5 to TRBJ2-7, with TRBD1 as a possible D gene (5 bases). This CDR3 comprises 12 residues. Trimming took 5 bases from V and 7 from J, leaving 12 bases between them. Germline V CDR1 and CDR2: MNHEY, SVGAGI. In DNA form, the CDR3 reads TGTGCCAGCAGTCTCCAGGGAAGGGAGCAGTACTTC. It specifies CASSLQGREQYF.

The V and J genes are TRBV27 and TRBJ2-5, with TRBD1 as a possible D gene (6 bases). Germline CDR1 is MNHEY and CDR2 is SMNVEV (reference sequence). Trimming stripped 2 bases from V and 3 bases from J, with 13 bases between. The CDR3 runs 15 residues. The CDR3 DNA follows: TGTGCCAGCAGTTTAAGGTGGACAGCAAAAGAGACCCAGTACTTC. Its translation: CASSLRWTAKETQYF.

The chain combines TRBV4-1 with TRBJ2-7, with 8 bases fitting TRBD1. The CDR3 length is 18 residues. The V segment lost 3 bases and the J segment 3 bases; nucleotides outside the gene matches: 16. CDR1 and CDR2 (germline): MGHRA, YSYEKL. Written as DNA, the CDR3 is TGCGCCAGCAGCCATACGACAGGGGCCCAGCCCCTTATCTACGAGCAGTACTTC. It yields the protein CASSHTTGAQPLIYEQYF.

The V gene is TRBV7-9, the J gene TRBJ2-2; TRBD2 aligns across 10 bases. With 4 bases clipped from V and 6 bases from J, the junction kept 11 bases outside the gene matches. This CDR3 region has 17 residues. Germline lookup yields CDR1 SEHNR and CDR2 FQNEAQ (reference sequence). This chain's CDR3 is CASSSPSGSPGAGELFF. The CDR3, as DNA: TGTGCCAGCAGCTCCCCTAGCGGGAGTCCCGGGGCCGGGGAGCTGTTTTTT.

This clone was seen only a few times. The V and J genes are TRBV27 and TRBJ2-1; TRBD2 matches at 7 bases. This CDR3 spans 13 amino acids. CDR1 is MNHEY, CDR2 SMNVEV, per germline (reference sequence). The trim removed 7 bases at V and 5 bases at J, leaving 5 bases unmatched. CDR3 nucleotide sequence: TGTGCCAGCACCAGAGCGGGAAACAATGAGCAGTTCTTC. The encoded protein is CASTRAGNNEQFF.

A few counts support this clone. This chain links TRBV4-1 with TRBJ1-2, with D perhaps matching TRBD1 (6 bases). V was trimmed by 0 bases and J by 2 bases, leaving 7 bases between them. CDR3 length: 14 amino acids. The germline CDR1 and CDR2 sequences are MGHRA and YSYEKL. CDR3 coding DNA: TGCGCCAGCAGCCAAGATGACAGGAACTATGGCTACACCTTC. It specifies CASSQDDRNYGYTF.

CDR3 loop: CASSYGVNYGYTF. The CDR3 region has the DNA TGTGCCAGCAGTTACGGAGTTAACTATGGCTACACCTTC. This chain joins TRBV6-6 and TRBJ1-2; D call uncertain. The CDR3 loop spans 13 amino acids. Per germline, CDR1 MNHNY and CDR2 SVGAGI (reference sequence). V lost 2 bases to trimming and J lost 1 base, with 5 bases between them.

The chain links TRBV2 to TRBJ2-7; D not resolved. The CDR3 runs 11 residues. The V and J ends lost 3 bases and 7 bases respectively, with 7 bases between them. CDR1 and CDR2 (germline): SNHLY, FYNNEI. CDR3 residues: CASSESPEQYF. CDR3 in DNA: TGTGCCAGCAGTGAGTCCCCGGAGCAGTACTTC.

The CDR3 is CASSQGTDYGYTF. CDR3 in DNA: TGTGCCAGCTCACAGGGGACAGATTATGGCTACACCTTC. The chain is built from TRBV18 and TRBJ1-2; TRBD1 matches at 7 bases. Germline trimming cut 4 bases from V and 5 bases from J; bases unmatched to any gene: 4. From germline, CDR1 is KGHSH and CDR2 LQKENI. CDR3 length equals 13 residues.

The rearrangement uses TRBV14 and TRBJ2-7; TRBD1 matches 12 bases. V trimming: 3 bases; J trimming: 0 bases; junction bases outside the gene matches: 3. The V gene's germline CDR1 is SGHDN and CDR2 FVKESK. The length of the CDR3 is 16 residues. This chain's CDR3 is CASSHGTGGFSYEQYF. CDR3 coding DNA: TGTGCCAGCAGCCACGGGACAGGGGGCTTCTCCTACGAGCAGTACTTC.

The chain has TRBV28 and TRBJ1-1, with D perhaps TRBD1 (6 bases). The CDR3 has 16 residues. The V and J ends lost 5 bases and 3 bases respectively, with 19 bases between them. Germline CDR1 is MDHEN and CDR2 is SYDVKM. The CDR3 nucleotides read TGTGCCAGCAGTCCCGTTTGGACAGACCACGACACTGAAGCTTTCTTT. Translated, it gives CASSPVWTDHDTEAFF.

The genes are TRBV21-1 and TRBJ2-7; the table's D call of TRBD2 was not tested on the DNA. TRBV21-1 is shown as a pseudogene. The CDR3 totals 14 residues. CDR3 nucleotides: TGTGCCAGCCCCCAGCGGGGGTCCTCCTACGAGCAGTACTTC. Encoded protein: CASPQRGSSYEQYF.

This clone has a handful of counts. The chain links TRBV5-5 to TRBJ1-1; 8 bases map to TRBD1. The CDR3 totals 16 residues. Per germline, CDR1 SGHKS and CDR2 YYEKEE (reference sequence). The V and J ends lost 4 bases and 0 bases, in that order; junction bases with no gene match: 8. The CDR3 DNA follows: TGTGCCAGCAGCATTAGGACAGGGCGCCTGAACACTGAAGCTTTCTTT. This sequence encodes CASSIRTGRLNTEAFF.

The rearrangement links TRBV10-2 to TRBJ1-2; the D is unclear. The CDR3 covers 13 residues. V shed 0 bases and J shed 8 bases, with 10 bases lying between them. CDR1 is WSHSY and CDR2 is SAAADI in the germline V gene. The chain's CDR3 is CASSESSQRGYTF. As DNA, the CDR3 is TGCGCCAGCAGTGAGTCGAGTCAGCGGGGCTACACCTTC.

The chain is built from TRBV19 and TRBJ1-1; D possibly corresponds to TRBD1 (6 bases). The CDR3 has 13 residues. Trimming pared 5 bases from V and 0 bases from J, leaving 7 bases between. Looked up from germline, CDR1 is LNHDA and CDR2 is SQIVND (reference sequence). The chain's CDR3 is CASSRTVNTEAFF. CDR3 in DNA: TGTGCCAGTAGTCGGACAGTGAACACTGAAGCTTTCTTT.

Points on this clone: The same CDR3 also results from other DNA sequences found in this sample. The chain carries TRBV2 and TRBJ1-2; a weak D match, TRBD1 (5 bases). Germline CDR1 and CDR2: SNHLY and FYNNEI. With 8 bases removed from V and 5 bases from J, the gap between germline ends came to 9 bases. The CDR3 has 11 amino acids. The CDR3 DNA is TGTGCCAGCGGTCAGGGATATGGCTACACCTTC. Its translation: CASGQGYGYTF.

J is TRBJ1-3 and V is TRBV28; a possible D gene is TRBD1 (5 bases). This CDR3 contains 15 residues. Between the trimmed V and J ends, which lost 5 bases and 0 bases, there was a span of 11 bases. CDR1 and CDR2 (germline): MDHEN, SYDVKM. CDR3 amino acids: CASSPTGSSGNTIYF. CDR3 coding DNA: TGTGCCAGCAGTCCTACAGGTAGCTCTGGAAACACCATATATTTT.

The CDR3 DNA is TGTGCCAGCCATACTGACAGGTATTCCTACGAGCAGTACTTC. Protein: CASHTDRYSYEQYF. The gene calls are TRBV7-8 and TRBJ2-5, with D possibly being TRBD1 (6 bases). The J call is in doubt because the DNA end fits TRBJ2-7 better. Per the germline V gene, CDR1 is SGHVS and CDR2 is FQNEAQ. The CDR3 extends over 14 amino acids.

The V call is TRBV5-1, the J call TRBJ2-1; 7 bases line up with TRBD1. Germline loops: CDR1 SGHRS, CDR2 YFSETQ. J lost 6 bases, V lost 2 bases, and 14 bases had no gene match. The CDR3 has 17 residues. Here the CDR3 reads CASSFIVGRGKLNEQFF. The CDR3 DNA is TGCGCCAGCAGCTTCATCGTCGGCAGGGGGAAACTCAATGAGCAGTTCTTC.

The sample holds one count of this clone. A read error may produce the germline difference seen at one junction end. The chain links TRBV7-9 to TRBJ2-5; 11 nucleotides align to TRBD2. CDR1 is SEHNR, CDR2 FQNEAQ, per germline (reference sequence). This CDR3 region has 19 residues. CDR3 region: CSSSLAFPFSGGAPETQYF. The DNA for the CDR3 is TGTTCCAGCAGCTTAGCGTTCCCGTTTAGCGGGGGGGCCCCTGAGACCCAGTACTTC.

J is TRBJ2-4 and V is TRBV6-1, with 10 bases identical to TRBD1. Germline CDR1 and CDR2: MNHNS and SASEGT. The CDR3 contains 17 residues. V trimming: 0 bases; J trimming: 3 bases; junction bases outside the gene matches: 5. The CDR3 sequence: CASSEAPTGGGKNIQYF. The DNA for the CDR3 is TGTGCCAGCAGTGAAGCTCCGACAGGGGGCGGCAAAAACATTCAGTACTTC.

This chain joins TRBV5-1 and TRBJ2-3, with D hard to call. Germline V gene lookup returns CDR1 SGHRS and CDR2 YFSETQ. The V end was cut by 4 bases, the J end by 0 bases, with 12 bases between. The CDR3 totals 15 residues. CDR3 amino acids: CASSSLGSSTDTQYF. The CDR3 DNA follows: TGCGCCAGCAGCAGTCTGGGCAGTAGCACAGATACGCAGTATTTT.

This chain connects TRBV5-4 to TRBJ1-1; D not resolved. Germline CDR1 and CDR2: SGHNT and YYREEE (reference sequence). The CDR3 has 18 residues. The germline V and J ends were trimmed by 0 bases and 0 bases, with 18 bases remaining between them. The chain's CDR3 is CASSLEGSVGRLNTEAFF. The CDR3 DNA sequence: TGTGCCAGCAGCTTGGAAGGATCGGTGGGCCGCTTGAACACTGAAGCTTTCTTT.

The rearrangement joins TRBV14 to TRBJ2-3; D is unresolved. The CDR3 covers 14 residues. Trimming cost V 1 base and J 4 bases, with 9 bases left between them. CDR1 SGHDN and CDR2 FVKESK come from the germline V gene. CDR3 sequence (DNA): TGTGCCAGCAGCCAAGGCGCATGGTCAGATACGCAGTATTTT. Its protein product is CASSQGAWSDTQYF.

The J gene is TRBJ1-1, the V gene TRBV6-5, with D tentatively TRBD1 (6 bases). The length of the CDR3 is 15 residues. Germline V gene lookup returns CDR1 MNHEY and CDR2 SVGAGI. V lost 10 bases, J lost 1 base, and 19 bases lay in between. In DNA, the CDR3 is TGTGCCACCTACCGCGCGGGCAGGGGGAACACTGAAGCTTTCTTT. Translating gives CATYRAGRGNTEAFF.

The chain employs TRBV29-1 and TRBJ1-5; D remains ambiguous. Trimming removed 4 bases at V and 10 bases at J, with 11 bases between. The CDR3 sequence is 11 residues long. The germline CDR1 and CDR2 sequences are SQVTM and ANQGSEA. This chain's CDR3 is CSVVGVIPQHF. The CDR3, as DNA: TGCAGCGTTGTCGGAGTTATACCCCAGCATTTT.